These 10 T cell receptor beta chains originate from one sample sequenced in a study of T-cell reconstitution after alpha-beta-depleted transplantation in children. It was with unique molecular identifiers that the TCRbeta library was prepared. MiXCR, applied by TCRdb to the PCR reads, yields one record per CDR3 protein. Of approximately 230,000 distinct CDR3 sequences detected, roughly 25% appear once; the ten largest clones hold around 4.8%. The input for sequencing was PBMCs, mostly from graft donor cells, taken 360 days after TCRalphabeta/CD19-depleted stem cell transplant. These receptors were obtained from a female patient aged 2-9 years who had a stem cell transplant for congenital amegakaryocytic thrombocytopenia, so the T cells may come from the graft donor.

This clonotype was picked up a small number of times. CDR3 nucleotides: TGCAGTGCTAGAGTATCTGGGGAGCTGTTTTTT. This encodes CSARVSGELFF. The chain is built from TRBV20-1 and TRBJ2-2; D is uncertain. V was trimmed by 1 base and J by 8 bases, leaving 5 bases between them. The germline V gene encodes CDR1 DFQATT and CDR2 SNEGSKA (reference sequence). The CDR3 has 11 amino acids.

This clonotype appeared a few times. V gene TRBV10-3 combines with J gene TRBJ2-7; D might be TRBD2 (5 bases). Germline V lookup: CDR1 ENHRY, CDR2 SYGVKD. The CDR3 covers 14 residues. The ends were cut back, 8 bases at V and 6 bases at J, with 20 bases in the middle. DNA for the CDR3: TGTGCCATCCGACGGGAACAGAATTTGGGCGAGCAGTACTTC. Its translation is CAIRREQNLGEQYF.

This sequence joins TRBV6-2 or TRBV6-3 and TRBJ2-6; 7 positions match TRBD1. Germline values: CDR1 MNHEY, CDR2 SVGEGT. With V trimmed by 1 base and J by 0 bases, 15 bases remained unmatched. The CDR3 totals 21 residues. CDR3 DNA sequence: TGTGCCAGCAGTTACTTAAAAGTATTCAGGACAGGTTACTCTGGGGCCAACGTCCTGACTTTC. It yields the protein CASSYLKVFRTGYSGANVLTF.

This clonotype was observed a handful of times. V and J are TRBV20-1 and TRBJ2-1, with 12 bases aligning to TRBD2. Unmatched junction bases numbered 6, after V lost 3 bases and J lost 6 bases. The CDR3 is made up of 15 amino acids. Germline V gene lookup returns CDR1 DFQATT and CDR2 SNEGSKA (reference sequence). CDR3 in DNA: TGCAGTGCTAGGTCAGGACTAGCGGGAAGCAATGAGCAGTTCTTC. It is translated as CSARSGLAGSNEQFF.

This clonotype turned up a few times. The chain carries TRBV12-3 or TRBV12-4 and TRBJ2-5; D not certain. The CDR3 has 13 residues. V was clipped by 6 bases and J by 9 bases, with 17 bases between them. CDR3 in amino acids: CASRTTWGWAQYF. CDR3 DNA sequence: TGTGCCAGCAGAACCACGTGGGGATGGGCCCAGTACTTC.

The V gene is TRBV7-9, the J gene TRBJ2-7; D is uncertain. Per germline, CDR1 SEHNR and CDR2 FQNEAQ (reference sequence). Between the trimmed V and J ends, which lost 2 bases and 4 bases, there was a span of 6 bases. This CDR3 region has 12 residues. This CDR3 reads CASSLNGYEQYF. The CDR3 bases are TGTGCCAGCAGCTTAAATGGGTACGAGCAGTACTTC.

V and J are TRBV7-8 and TRBJ2-1; 7 bases match TRBD2. Germline CDR1 reads SGHVS; CDR2 reads FQNEAQ. The CDR3 totals 16 residues. V lost 5 bases to trimming and J lost 5 bases; unmatched junction nucleotides: 12. CDR3 sequence (DNA): TGTGCCAGCAGCCGCTTTCTCGCGGGGGAGAACAATGAGCAGTTCTTC. It encodes CASSRFLAGENNEQFF.

A few counts support this clonotype. The rearrangement joins TRBV6-1 to TRBJ1-5, with a weak D call TRBD1 (5 bases). Germline loops: CDR1 MNHNS, CDR2 SASEGT. The CDR3 spans 13 residues. The V end was cut by 6 bases, the J end by 0 bases, with 6 bases between. As DNA, the CDR3 is TGTGCCAGCAGCACAGGTAGCAATCAGCCCCAGCATTTT. Translated: CASSTGSNQPQHF.

The chain joins TRBV20-1 to TRBJ2-7; the match to TRBD1 covers 9 bases. CDR1 is DFQATT, CDR2 SNEGSKA, per germline (reference sequence). This CDR3 comprises 12 residues. Trimming removed 6 bases from V and 4 bases from J; junction bases left unmatched: 4. CDR3 sequence: CSATGGVYEQYF. The CDR3 region has the DNA TGCAGTGCCACAGGGGGCGTTTACGAGCAGTACTTC.

Comment on this clonotype: Because it lacks the conserved phenylalanine or tryptophan at the end, this CDR3 is likely a read error. J is TRBJ1-2 and V is TRBV28; 7 bases map to TRBD1. The germline V gene has CDR1 MDHEN and CDR2 SYDVKM. The trim removed 5 bases at V and 4 bases at J, leaving 7 bases unmatched. The CDR3 is 14 amino acids. The CDR3: CASSSRDRLYGYTY. The CDR3 DNA reads as TGTGCCAGCAGTAGCAGGGACAGACTCTATGGCTACACCTAC.